Listed below are T cell receptor beta chains from one sample, sequenced in a study of cytomegalovirus exposure and HLA in healthy donors. Assay used: immunoSEQ multiplex PCR; TCRdb lists only in-frame clones, some missing. The data show about 190,000 clones, just under 80% seen once. Sequenced input: PBMCs. The source is a woman in her 30s in good health and CMV-seropositive. The CDR3 runs from the conserved cysteine through the conserved F or W. A D gene is named only where the DNA matches it firmly. The size entry is marked missing in some rows and otherwise reads once, few, many or a size class.

v_gene	j_gene	abundance	d_gene	CDR3aa	CDR3nt
TRBV5-6	TRBJ1-3	NA	NA	CASSPSWGKIRNAIYF	TGTGCCAGCAGCCCCTCCTGGGGCAAGATAAGAAACGCCATATATTTT
TRBV7-2	TRBJ2-5	NA	NA	CASSPGRGGVIQETQYF	TGTGCCAGCAGCCCTGGCCGGGGCGGGGTCATCCAAGAGACCCAGTACTTC
TRBV28	TRBJ2-7	once	NA	CASSFSIRYEQYF	TGTGCCAGCAGTTTTAGTATTCGGTACGAGCAGTACTTC
TRBV4-1	TRBJ2-7	NA	NA	CASSHDRSEQYF	TGCGCCAGCAGCCACGACCGGAGCGAGCAGTACTTC
TRBV9	TRBJ2-7	NA	NA	CASSVVGSTSYEQYF	TGTGCCAGCAGCGTAGTGGGCAGTACCTCCTACGAGCAGTACTTC
TRBV6-1	TRBJ2-5	NA	TRBD1	CASSAGQGGRGTQYF	TGTGCCAGCAGTGCGGGACAGGGGGGTCGGGGGACCCAGTACTTC
TRBV10-1	TRBJ2-2	NA	NA	CASSLQAKGGELFF	TGCGCCAGCAGTCTACAGGCAAAGGGGGGGGAGCTGTTTTTT
TRBV25-1	TRBJ2-1	NA	TRBD2	CASSYRGSGTDEQFF	TGTGCCAGCAGTTATCGGGGTAGCGGGACTGATGAGCAGTTCTTC
TRBV4-2	TRBJ1-1	NA	NA	CASSQDLASRAFF	TGTGCCAGCAGCCAAGATTTAGCTTCCAGAGCTTTCTTT
TRBV5-6	TRBJ2-3	few	TRBD2	CASRTLARPDTQYF	TGTGCCAGCAGGACACTAGCGCGGCCAGATACGCAGTATTTT
TRBV6-6	TRBJ2-7	NA	NA	CASRTSGLTYEQYF	TGTGCCAGCAGAACCTCAGGGTTAACCTACGAGCAGTACTTC
TRBV4-2	TRBJ1-3	NA	NA	CASSQDWPGSGNTIYF	TGTGCCAGCAGCCAAGATTGGCCGGGATCTGGAAACACCATATATTTT
TRBV10-3	TRBJ1-2	few	TRBD1	CAISRGTDLYGYTF	TGTGCCATCAGCCGGGGGACAGACCTCTATGGCTACACCTTC
TRBV28	TRBJ2-7	NA	TRBD1	CASSPPWTGGYEQYF	TGTGCCAGCAGTCCCCCCTGGACAGGCGGCTACGAGCAGTACTTC
TRBV19	TRBJ2-3	NA	NA	CASSISGDTQYF	TGTGCCAGTAGTATCTCGGGAGATACGCAGTATTTT
TRBV11-2	TRBJ1-2	NA	NA	CASSSGREDPNTNYGYTF	TGTGCCAGCAGCTCGGGCCGGGAGGATCCCAACACCAACTATGGCTACACCTTC
TRBV5-1	TRBJ2-1	NA	TRBD2	CASTRGASGSYEQFF	TGCGCCAGCACGCGTGGCGCTAGCGGGAGTTATGAGCAGTTCTTC
TRBV10-3	TRBJ1-5	once	NA	CATKTEYSNQPQHF	TGTGCCACAAAAACAGAGTATAGCAATCAGCCCCAGCATTTT
TRBV4-1	TRBJ1-6	NA	NA	CASRGGDQSPLHF	TGCGCCAGCAGAGGAGGGGATCAGTCACCCCTCCACTTT
TRBV6-4	TRBJ2-1	NA	TRBD2	CASSVAGGYNEQFF	TGTGCCAGCAGTGTAGCGGGAGGCTACAATGAGCAGTTCTTC
TRBV12-5	TRBJ2-1	NA	TRBD1	CASGLDRAEQFF	TGTGCTAGTGGCCTTGACAGGGCTGAGCAGTTCTTC
TRBV9	TRBJ1-2	NA	NA	CASSVGRDLNYGYTF	TGTGCCAGCAGCGTCGGGAGGGATTTAAACTATGGCTACACCTTC
TRBV7-3	TRBJ2-1	NA	NA	CASSLDTFIGTYNEQFF	TGTGCCAGCAGCCTCGACACCTTTATCGGTACCTACAATGAGCAGTTCTTC
TRBV27	TRBJ2-7	NA	NA	CASRSGSRDEQYF	TGTGCCAGCAGATCGGGGTCGAGGGACGAGCAGTACTTC
TRBV5-5	TRBJ2-7	NA	TRBD2	CASSLRLAPRMYEQYF	TGTGCCAGCAGCCTACGACTAGCTCCTAGGATGTACGAGCAGTACTTC
TRBV2	TRBJ1-2	few	NA	CASGTGAEEGYGYTF	TGTGCCAGCGGAACTGGGGCAGAGGAAGGCTATGGCTACACCTTC
TRBV13	TRBJ1-6	NA	NA	CASSSTGNNSPLHF	TGTGCCAGCAGCTCGACAGGCAATAATTCACCCCTCCACTTT
TRBV19	TRBJ1-1	once	NA	CASIMNTEAFF	TGTGCCAGTATTATGAACACTGAAGCTTTCTTT
TRBV10-2	TRBJ2-3	NA	NA	CASTPDIQLNTDTQYF	TGCGCCAGCACTCCGGACATACAGCTCAACACAGATACGCAGTATTTT
TRBV28	TRBJ2-1	NA	NA	CASTPGEERDYEQFF	TGTGCCAGCACCCCCGGAGAGGAGAGAGATTATGAGCAGTTCTTC
TRBV7-2	TRBJ2-7	NA	NA	CASSLGVNSYEQYF	TGTGCCAGCAGCTTAGGCGTTAACTCCTACGAGCAGTACTTC
TRBV6-5	TRBJ2-1	NA	TRBD1	CASSYAQGAYYNEQFF	TGTGCCAGCAGTTACGCCCAGGGGGCTTATTACAATGAGCAGTTCTTC
TRBV27	TRBJ2-7	NA	NA	CASSFAGLPYEQYF	TGTGCCAGCAGTTTTGCGGGGCTACCCTACGAGCAGTACTTC
TRBV7-9	TRBJ1-2	NA	TRBD1	CASSLFRDRRWGYTF	TGTGCCAGCAGCTTATTTCGGGACAGACGTTGGGGCTACACCTTC
TRBV28	TRBJ2-7	NA	NA	CASRRNMGTTGDEQYF	TGTGCCAGCAGGCGGAATATGGGGACAACTGGAGACGAGCAGTACTTC
TRBV10-3	TRBJ2-3	once	TRBD2	CAISKTSGTGNAQYF	TGTGCCATCAGTAAGACTAGCGGGACGGGAAACGCGCAGTATTTT
TRBV5-6	TRBJ1-2	NA	NA	CASSEQVRRGGYTF	TGTGCCAGCAGCGAACAGGTTCGGCGAGGTGGCTACACCTTC
TRBV11-2	TRBJ1-1	NA	NA	CASSLVAGGAFF	TGTGCCAGCAGCTTAGTGGCGGGGGGGGCTTTCTTT
TRBV4-2	TRBJ2-2	NA	TRBD1	CASSQGDRSTGELFF	TGTGCCAGCAGCCAAGGGGACAGGTCCACCGGGGAGCTGTTTTTT
TRBV9	TRBJ1-3	NA	NA	CASSPRPGLSATGNTIYF	TGTGCCAGCAGCCCTCGACCAGGTCTCTCGGCCACTGGAAACACCATATATTTT
TRBV19	TRBJ2-1	once	TRBD2	CASSIISGSPPKQFF	TGTGCCAGTAGTATAATTAGCGGGAGTCCTCCGAAGCAGTTCTTC
TRBV5-5	TRBJ1-2	few	NA	CASSSPRVANYGYTF	TGTGCCAGCAGCTCCCCCCGGGTCGCTAACTATGGCTACACCTTC
TRBV6-1	TRBJ2-2	NA	NA	CASSAYPGGELFF	TGTGCCAGCAGTGCCTACCCCGGCGGGGAGCTGTTTTTT